This passage covers 11 T cell receptor beta chains from one sample sequenced in a study of IL-17A CD8 T cells in psoriatic arthritis synovium. IL-17A and IFNgamma secretion assays labeled CD3+ T cells stimulated about 1.6 hours with PMA and ionomycin. Actively inflamed joints of psoriatic arthritis patients supplied the aspirated synovial fluid. The data were produced by immunoSEQ multiplex PCR, yet TCRdb's version contains in-frame clones alone and is incomplete. The repertoire holds thousands of clones, with about 72% as singletons. What was sequenced was IFN-gamma+ CD8+ T cells from synovial fluid. Subset given: IL-17A-IFNgamma+ memory CD8+ (Tc1) cells. The receptors derive from a human donor with psoriatic arthritis.

The J gene is TRBJ2-1, the V gene TRBV27, with TRBD2 matching 8 bases. The CDR3 consists of 12 residues. Trimming took 5 bases from V and 10 from J; bases not matched to a gene: 4. Germline V gives CDR1 MNHEY, CDR2 SMNVEV (reference sequence). CDR3 sequence: CASSGLAGEQFF. CDR3 in DNA: TGTGCCAGCAGTGGGCTAGCGGGCGAGCAGTTCTTC.

The J gene is TRBJ2-1, the V gene TRBV21-1; the table calls TRBD2, which could not be checked here. TRBV21-1 is marked as a pseudogene. The CDR3 has 12 residues. CDR3 loop: CASSKRYNEQFF. DNA for the CDR3: TGTGCCAGCAGCAAACGGTACAATGAGCAGTTCTTC.

This CDR3 is CASSYRGAGQETQYF. The CDR3 region has the DNA TGTGCCAGCAGCTACAGGGGAGCGGGACAAGAGACCCAGTACTTC. The V call is TRBV5-5, the J call TRBJ2-5; either TRBD1 or TRBD2 may supply D (7 bases each). The CDR3 has 15 amino acids. Trimming pared 3 bases from V and 2 bases from J, leaving 14 bases between. Germline V CDR1 and CDR2: SGHKS, YYEKEE (reference sequence).

The chain uses TRBV6-1 and TRBJ2-6; D ambiguous. Germline assignment: CDR1 MNHNS and CDR2 SASEGT. The CDR3 extends over 16 amino acids. Trimming took off 1 base at V and 0 bases at J, with 7 bases between the two ends. The CDR3 bases are TGTGCCAGCAGTGAAGTGACCTACTCTGGGGCCAACGTCCTGACTTTC. This translates into CASSEVTYSGANVLTF.

The V and J genes are TRBV5-6 and TRBJ2-4; 7 positions match TRBD1. Germline CDR1 reads SGHDT; CDR2 reads YYEEEE. Losses at the gene ends were 4 bases for V and 13 bases for J; bases not matched to a gene: 14. The CDR3 spans 14 residues. CDR3 DNA: TGTGCCAGCAGCCCCGGGGACAGTAGAAGGGACCAGTACTTC. Amino acids: CASSPGDSRRDQYF.

The rearrangement links TRBV6-4 to TRBJ2-1, with 11 positions matching TRBD2. Germline loops: CDR1 MRHNA, CDR2 SNTAGT. V shed 3 bases, J shed 6 bases, and the junction held 4 bases outside the gene matches. The CDR3 consists of 15 residues. The CDR3 region is CASSETSGSGNEQFF. The CDR3 nucleotides are TGTGCCAGCAGTGAAACTAGCGGGAGCGGCAATGAGCAGTTCTTC.

The chain employs TRBV27 and TRBJ2-7, with 10 bases fitting TRBD2. The CDR3 is 15 amino acids. From germline, CDR1 is MNHEY and CDR2 SMNVEV (reference sequence). V was pared by 5 bases and J by 5 bases, with 9 bases of the junction left unmatched. Here the CDR3 reads CASSPSSGSVDEQYV. In DNA, the CDR3 is TGTGCCAGCAGTCCCTCTAGCGGGAGTGTCGACGAGCAGTACGTC.

Points on this clone: The same CDR3 arises from other DNA sequences in this sample as well. CDR3 loop: CASSQGIGGTGRGQFF. The CDR3 bases are TGTGCCAGCAGCCAAGGGATAGGGGGGACGGGTCGGGGGCAGTTCTTC. The genes are TRBV4-2 and TRBJ2-1; D might be TRBD1 or TRBD2, each matching 6 bases. Germline CDR1 LGHNA, CDR2 YNFKEQ. The V and J ends lost 1 base and 12 bases respectively, with 22 bases between them. There are 16 residues in the CDR3.

The genes are TRBV27 and TRBJ2-1; a possible D gene is TRBD2 (6 bases). In germline, CDR1 is MNHEY, CDR2 SMNVEV (reference sequence). The CDR3 length is 13 residues. Trimming left V 4 bases short and J 10 bases short, with 14 bases between. CDR3 sequence (DNA): TGTGCCAGCAGTTCAATGACTAGATGGGAGCAGTTCTTC. Translated, it gives CASSSMTRWEQFF.

This clone was counted a few times. The CDR3 reads CASSEASGRGTDTQYF. The CDR3 DNA follows: TGTGCCAGCAGTGAAGCGAGCGGGAGGGGGACAGATACGCAGTATTTT. V gene TRBV6-1 combines with J gene TRBJ2-3, with 10 nucleotides matching TRBD2. The CDR3 runs 16 residues. Germline lookup yields CDR1 MNHNS and CDR2 SASEGT. V dropped 0 bases and J dropped 3; count of bases not matched to a gene: 3.

A word on this clone: Given a far larger clone just one base away, this is likely a sequencing read error. The same CDR3 can be traced to other DNA sequences in this sample. The chain combines TRBV6-1 with TRBJ1-3; D not certain. CDR1 and CDR2 (germline): MNHNS, SASEGT. The CDR3 length is 14 residues. Trimming took 6 bases from V and 0 from J, leaving 9 bases between them. The CDR3 sequence: CASSGLSSGNTIYF. The CDR3 region has the DNA TGTGCCAGCAGCGGGCTGAGCTCTGGAAACACCATATATTTT.